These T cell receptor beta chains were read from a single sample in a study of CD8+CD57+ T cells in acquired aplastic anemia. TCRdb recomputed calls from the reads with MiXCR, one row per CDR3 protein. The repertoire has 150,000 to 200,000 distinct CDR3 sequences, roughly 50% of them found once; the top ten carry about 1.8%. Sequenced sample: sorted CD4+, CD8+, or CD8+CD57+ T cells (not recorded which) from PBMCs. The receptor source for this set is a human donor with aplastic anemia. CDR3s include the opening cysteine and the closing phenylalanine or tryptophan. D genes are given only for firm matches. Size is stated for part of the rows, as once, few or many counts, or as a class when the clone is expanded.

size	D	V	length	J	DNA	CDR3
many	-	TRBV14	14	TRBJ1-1	TGTGCCAGCAGCCAAGATCTTTTGAGGACTGAAGCTTTCTTT	CASSQDLLRTEAFF
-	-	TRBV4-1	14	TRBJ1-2	TGCGCCAGCAGCCAAGGGTTCTCTAACTATGGCTACACCTTC	CASSQGFSNYGYTF
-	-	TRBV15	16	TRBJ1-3	TGTGCCACCAGCACACACCGGGACAAACCTGGAAACACCATATATTTT	CATSTHRDKPGNTIYF
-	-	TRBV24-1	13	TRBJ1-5	TGTGCCACTAGCCTTCGGGGTGGTCAGCCCCAGCATTTT	CATSLRGGQPQHF
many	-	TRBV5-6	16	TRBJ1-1	TGTGCCAGCAGCGGGGATCGGGGGGCCTTGAACACTGAAGCTTTCTTT	CASSGDRGALNTEAFF
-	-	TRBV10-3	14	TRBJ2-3	TGTGCCAGCAGTGATGGGCTGTTCACAGATACGCAGTATTTT	CASSDGLFTDTQYF
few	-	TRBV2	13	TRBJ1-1	TGTGCCAGCAGTCAGCAAATGGGGGGGGAAGCTTTCTTT	CASSQQMGGEAFF
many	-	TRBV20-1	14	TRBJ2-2	TGCAGTGCTAGAGATAGATCCGGGGCCGGGGAGCTGTTTTTT	CSARDRSGAGELFF
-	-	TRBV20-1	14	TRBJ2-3	TGCAGTGCCCAAGCGGGACAGGTCGGGGATACGCAGTATTTT	CSAQAGQVGDTQYF
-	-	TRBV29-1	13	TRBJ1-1	TGCAGCGTTGGGGCTGGCCCGAACACTGAAGCTTTCTTT	CSVGAGPNTEAFF
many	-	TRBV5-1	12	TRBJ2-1	TGCGCCAGCACAAAAGGGGGATATGAGCAGTTCTTC	CASTKGGYEQFF
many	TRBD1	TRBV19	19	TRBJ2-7	TGTGCCAGTAGTAGTTGGGGGACAGGGGGACCCGGACTATCCTACGAGCAGTACTTC	CASSSWGTGGPGLSYEQYF
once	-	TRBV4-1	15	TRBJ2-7	TGCGCCAGCAGCCACACCTCTCCGGGTACCTACGAGCAGTACTTC	CASSHTSPGTYEQYF
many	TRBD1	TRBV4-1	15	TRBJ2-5	TGCGCCAGCAGCCAAGGGGACAGGGATGCGGAGACCCAGTACTTC	CASSQGDRDAETQYF
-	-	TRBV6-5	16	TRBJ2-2	TGTGCCAGCAGTTACTTACCGGTGGATGTAACCGGGGAGCTGTTTTTT	CASSYLPVDVTGELFF
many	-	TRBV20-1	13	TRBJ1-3	TGCAGTGCCCTCCAAGTCGGTCGTCCCACCATATATTTT	CSALQVGRPTIYF
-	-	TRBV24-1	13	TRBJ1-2	TGTGCCACCAGTGAGGCGGTCGGGGATGGCTACACCTTC	CATSEAVGDGYTF
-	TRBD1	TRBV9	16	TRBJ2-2	TGTGCCAGCAGCGTAGCAGTGACAGGGGGAACCGGGGAGCTGTTTTTT	CASSVAVTGGTGELFF
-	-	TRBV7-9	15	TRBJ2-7	TGTGCCAGCAGCGCCGACCCAACACCTACCTACGAGCAGTACTTC	CASSADPTPTYEQYF
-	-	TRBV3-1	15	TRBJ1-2	TGTGCCAGCAGCGTCAGCCCAGGGTGGTACTATGGCTACACCTTC	CASSVSPGWYYGYTF
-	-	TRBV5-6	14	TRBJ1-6	TGTGCCAGCAGCATAACTGGGGTCGCGGCCCCCCTCCACTTT	CASSITGVAAPLHF
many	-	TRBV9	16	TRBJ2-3	TGTGCCAGCAGCCCAAGGGGGGATCATATCTCAGATACGCAGTATTTT	CASSPRGDHISDTQYF
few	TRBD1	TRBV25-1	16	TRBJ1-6	TGTGCCAGCAGGGGAGGCCGGGACAGGGAAAATTCACCCCTCCACTTT	CASRGGRDRENSPLHF
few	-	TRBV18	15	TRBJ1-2	TGTGCCAGCTCACCCCCGGCAGGCCGAAACTATGGCTACACCTTC	CASSPPAGRNYGYTF
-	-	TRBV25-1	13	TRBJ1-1	TGTGCCAGCAGTGAAATTCAGGGGACTGAAGATTTCTTT	CASSEIQGTEDFF
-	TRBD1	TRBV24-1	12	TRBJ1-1	TGTGCCACCAGTGATGGGACAGGGTTAGCCTTCTTT	CATSDGTGLAFF
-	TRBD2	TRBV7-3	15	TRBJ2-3	TGTGCCAGCAGCTTGGGACTAGCGGGAGCAGATACGCAGTATTTT	CASSLGLAGADTQYF
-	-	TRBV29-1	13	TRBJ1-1	TGCAGCGCCCGCGAGGGATGGGGGACTGAAGCTTTCTTT	CSAREGWGTEAFF
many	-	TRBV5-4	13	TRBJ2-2	TGTGCCAGCAGCTCCCCGTCCGCCGGGGAGCTGTTTTTT	CASSSPSAGELFF
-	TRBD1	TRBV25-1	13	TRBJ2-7	TGTGCCAGCAGTGAATATCACAGGGGAGAGCAGTACTTC	CASSEYHRGEQYF
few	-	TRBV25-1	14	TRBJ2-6	TGTGCCAGCAGTGAACACTCTGGGGCCAACGTCCTGACTTTC	CASSEHSGANVLTF
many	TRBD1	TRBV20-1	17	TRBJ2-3	TGCAGTGCTAGAGCCATCCCGGGGCAGGGGGACACAGATACGCAGTATTTT	CSARAIPGQGDTDTQYF
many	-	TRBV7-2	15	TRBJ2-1	TGTGCCAGCAGCGCCTTTCCCAGCTCCTACAATGAGCAGTTCTTC	CASSAFPSSYNEQFF
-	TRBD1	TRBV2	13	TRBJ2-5	TGTGCCAGCAGGCAGGGGGATGTGGGGACCCAGTACTTC	CASRQGDVGTQYF
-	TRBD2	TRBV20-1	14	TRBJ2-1	TGCAGTGCGGAACTAGCGGGAGTCTACAATGAGCAGTTCTTC	CSAELAGVYNEQFF
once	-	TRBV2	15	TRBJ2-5	TGTGCCAGCAGTTTAGGGGGGGCGCTAGAAGAGACCCAGTACTTC	CASSLGGALEETQYF
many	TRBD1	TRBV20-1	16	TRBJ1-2	TGCAGTGCTAGAGCTCAGGGCGGGGACAGGGGTCGGGGCTACACCTTC	CSARAQGGDRGRGYTF
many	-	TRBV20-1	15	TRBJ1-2	TGCAGTGCTAGAGATCTGGCAGGCTTTAACTATGGCTACACCTTC	CSARDLAGFNYGYTF
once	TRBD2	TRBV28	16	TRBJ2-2	TGTGCCAGCAGTTCACAGGTTCCCGGGGGGACCGGGGAGCTGTTTTTT	CASSSQVPGGTGELFF
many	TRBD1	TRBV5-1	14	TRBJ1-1	TGCGCCAGTTACCCCGGGACAGCGAACACTGAAGCTTTCTTT	CASYPGTANTEAFF
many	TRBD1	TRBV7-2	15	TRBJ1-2	TGTGCCAGCAGCCAGGTGGGGACAGGGGGATATGGCTACACCTTC	CASSQVGTGGYGYTF
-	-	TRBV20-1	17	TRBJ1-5	TGCAGTGCTAGAGATTCAAGCAGGGGAGTGAGCAATCAGCCCCAGCATTTT	CSARDSSRGVSNQPQHF
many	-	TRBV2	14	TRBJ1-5	TGTGCCAGCACCCAGTTGAACGGCAATCAGCCCCAGCATTTT	CASTQLNGNQPQHF